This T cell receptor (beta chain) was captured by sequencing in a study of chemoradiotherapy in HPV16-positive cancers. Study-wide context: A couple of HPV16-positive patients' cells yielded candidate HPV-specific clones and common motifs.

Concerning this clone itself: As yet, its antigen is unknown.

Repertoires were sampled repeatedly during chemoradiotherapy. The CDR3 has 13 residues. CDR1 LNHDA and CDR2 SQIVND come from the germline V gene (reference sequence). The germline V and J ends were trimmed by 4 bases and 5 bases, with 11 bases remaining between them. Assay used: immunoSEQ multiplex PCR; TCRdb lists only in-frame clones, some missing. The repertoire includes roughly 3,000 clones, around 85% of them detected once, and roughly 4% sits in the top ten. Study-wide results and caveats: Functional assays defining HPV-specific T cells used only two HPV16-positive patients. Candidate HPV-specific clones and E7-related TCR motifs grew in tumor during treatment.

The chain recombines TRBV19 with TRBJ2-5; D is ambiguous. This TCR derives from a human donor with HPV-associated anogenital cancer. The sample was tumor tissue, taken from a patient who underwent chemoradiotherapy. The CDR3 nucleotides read TGTGCCAGTAGTAGAGCGTTCTGGGAGACCCAGTACTTC. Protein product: CASSRAFWETQYF.